This T cell receptor beta chain was sequenced for a study of cytomegalovirus exposure and HLA in healthy donors. Findings and limits, study-wide: A later examination showed that TCR association rates differed by HLA locus, with DRB1 most and HLA-C fewest. TCR sequences were mostly rare, though some public TCRs occurred in many donors.

Primers for the PCR totalled 60 Vbeta and 13 Jbeta. TCRdb's copy holds only in-frame clones and misses some; the assay was immunoSEQ multiplex PCR. The repertoire holds 110,000 to 150,000 clones, roughly two thirds seen once, with over 1% in the top ten. V was shortened by 1 base and J by 5 bases, with 8 bases between the two germline ends. From germline, CDR1 is SGHTA and CDR2 FQGTGA. This CDR3 has 14 amino acids. On this clone itself: The antigen remains undetermined.

The source of this sequence is a woman in her thirties or forties in good health and CMV-seronegative. The sample was PBMCs. The chain recombines TRBV7-3 with TRBJ2-2; tentative D call: TRBD2 (5 bases). The DNA for the CDR3 is TGTGCCAGCAGCTTAATTCGGGGAACCGGGGAGCTGTTTTTT. Protein: CASSLIRGTGELFF. The full variable domain, its missing parts supplied by reference TRBV7-3 and TRBJ2-2, is GAGVSQTPSNKVTEKGKYVELRCDPISGHTALYWYRQSLGQGPEFLIYFQGTGAADDSGLPNDRFFAVRPEGSVSTLKIQRTERGDSAVYLCASSLIRGTGELFFGEGSRLTVL.